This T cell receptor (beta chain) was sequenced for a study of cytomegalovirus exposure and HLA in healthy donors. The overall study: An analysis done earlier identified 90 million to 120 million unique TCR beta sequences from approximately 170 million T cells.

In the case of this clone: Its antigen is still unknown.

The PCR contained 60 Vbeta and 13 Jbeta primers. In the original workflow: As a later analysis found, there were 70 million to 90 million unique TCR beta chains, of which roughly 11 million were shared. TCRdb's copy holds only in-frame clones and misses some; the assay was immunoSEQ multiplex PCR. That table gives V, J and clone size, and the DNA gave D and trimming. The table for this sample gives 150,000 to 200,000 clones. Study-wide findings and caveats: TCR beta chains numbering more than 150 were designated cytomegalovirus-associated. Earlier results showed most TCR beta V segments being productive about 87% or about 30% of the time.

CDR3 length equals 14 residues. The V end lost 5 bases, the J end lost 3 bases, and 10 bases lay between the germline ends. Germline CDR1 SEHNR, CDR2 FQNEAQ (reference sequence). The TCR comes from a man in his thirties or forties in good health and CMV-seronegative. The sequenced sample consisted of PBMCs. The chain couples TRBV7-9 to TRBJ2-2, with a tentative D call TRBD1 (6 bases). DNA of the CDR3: TGTGCCAGCAGCCCGGACAGCTACACCGGGGAGCTGTTTTTT. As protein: CASSPDSYTGELFF.